Shown below are 26 T cell receptor beta chains from a single sample sequenced in a study of tumour-infiltrating T cells in Burkitt lymphoma. TCRdb's table, derived via immunoSEQ multiplex PCR, lists solely in-frame clones and lacks some. The sample contains roughly 4,200 clones, 15% to 20% of which appear only once. The sample taken for sequencing was tumor tissue. Source of these receptors: a human donor with diffuse large B-cell lymphoma. Some clones in this sample may be carry-over from other donors' samples.

This chain links TRBV5-1 with TRBJ1-2; 8 bases fit TRBD1. The CDR3 runs 14 residues. The trim removed 4 bases at V and 6 bases at J, leaving 8 bases unmatched. The germline V gene has CDR1 SGHRS and CDR2 YFSETQ. For the CDR3, the DNA is TGCGCCAGCAGCAAGGGGACAGGAGGCGATGGCTACACCTTC. It codes for CASSKGTGGDGYTF.

This chain uses TRBV5-1 with TRBJ2-7; 8 nucleotides align to TRBD2. The V and J ends lost 0 bases and 2 bases, in that order; junction bases with no gene match: 7. Germline assignment: CDR1 SGHRS and CDR2 YFSETQ. The CDR3 totals 16 residues. The CDR3 protein is CASSLDPSGSPYEQYF. In DNA, the CDR3 is TGCGCCAGCAGCTTGGACCCAAGCGGGAGCCCCTACGAGCAGTACTTC.

This clone was seen more than once but under ten times. The chain uses TRBV14 and TRBJ2-5; no reliable D call. Trimming took off 2 bases at V and 2 bases at J, with 21 bases between the two ends. The CDR3 is 18 residues long. Per the germline V gene, CDR1 is SGHDN and CDR2 is FVKESK. In DNA form, the CDR3 reads TGTGCCAGCAGCCAAAGGTCCTTGAAAAGGGCTGAACAAGAGACCCAGTACTTC. Amino acid sequence: CASSQRSLKRAEQETQYF.

This clone appeared a few times. The chain links TRBV2 to TRBJ1-1, with 9 bases that match TRBD1. The ends lost 9 bases at V and 0 bases at J; junction bases unmatched: 5. The germline gives CDR1 SNHLY, CDR2 FYNNEI. The CDR3 extends over 14 amino acids. CDR3 DNA: TGTGCCAGACCGAGGGACAGGGTGAACACTGAAGCTTTCTTT. This encodes CARPRDRVNTEAFF.

This clone has more than one count but fewer than ten. J is TRBJ2-7 and V is TRBV10-3, with D tentatively TRBD1 or TRBD2 (7 bases each). The CDR3 has 14 residues. V was clipped by 5 bases and J by 7 bases, with 18 bases between them. CDR1 is ENHRY, CDR2 SYGVKD, per germline. CDR3 bases: TGTGCCATCAGTAATCCAGGGGGGGTACGGGAGCAGTACTTC. Its translation: CAISNPGGVREQYF.

The CDR3 DNA sequence: TGTGCCAGCAGTGCTACCTGGACAGCCCGCTACGAGCAGTACTTC. It translates to CASSATWTARYEQYF. This sequence joins TRBV2 and TRBJ2-7, with D maybe TRBD1 (6 bases). Trimming took 4 bases from V and 3 from J, leaving 16 bases between them. CDR1 SNHLY and CDR2 FYNNEI come from the germline V gene. The CDR3 sequence is 15 residues long.

This chain connects TRBV6-5 to TRBJ1-1; the D gene is possibly TRBD1 (5 bases). V lost 4 bases and J 1 base, leaving 10 bases between the germline ends. Germline V gene data show CDR1 as MNHEY and CDR2 as SVGAGI. The CDR3 totals 14 residues. CDR3 region: CASSSGGSNTEAFF. DNA for the CDR3: TGTGCCAGCAGTTCGGGGGGGTCGAACACTGAAGCTTTCTTT.

The chain has TRBV11-2 and TRBJ1-2; D is uncertain. The V gene lost 0 bases and the J gene lost 4 bases, with 9 bases spanning the gap. The CDR3 totals 14 residues. The germline gives CDR1 SGHAT, CDR2 FQNNGV. The CDR3 protein is CASSLDGRLYGYTF. DNA for the CDR3: TGTGCCAGCAGCTTAGATGGGCGGCTCTATGGCTACACCTTC.

This chain links TRBV28 with TRBJ2-2; a weak D match, TRBD1 (5 bases). CDR1 and CDR2 (germline): MDHEN, SYDVKM. Trimming shortened V by 6 bases and J by 0 bases, and 11 bases separated the two germline ends. CDR3 length: 15 residues. The CDR3 sequence is CASSSAGTNTGELFF. CDR3 bases: TGTGCCAGCAGCTCGGCAGGGACGAACACCGGGGAGCTGTTTTTT.

The V gene is TRBV28, the J gene TRBJ2-1; 7 positions match TRBD2. The germline gives CDR1 MDHEN, CDR2 SYDVKM. The CDR3 covers 17 residues. V was pared by 3 bases and J by 0 bases, with 8 bases of the junction left unmatched. DNA of the CDR3: TGTGCCAGCAGTTTCCCCAAGCGGGGAAGCTCCTACAATGAGCAGTTCTTC. Translated, it gives CASSFPKRGSSYNEQFF.

Only a few counts were recorded for this clone. The V and J genes are TRBV15 and TRBJ2-7; D possibly matches TRBD1 or TRBD2 (5 bases each). This CDR3 is 15 amino acids long. The germline V and J ends were trimmed by 1 base and 3 bases, with 13 bases remaining between them. The germline V gene encodes CDR1 LNHNV and CDR2 YYDKDF (reference sequence). The CDR3 protein is CATSRAGDQIYEQYF. The DNA for the CDR3 is TGTGCCACCAGCAGAGCTGGGGACCAAATCTACGAGCAGTACTTC.

This clone was observed a handful of times. The chain recombines TRBV19 with TRBJ2-1; D is perhaps TRBD1 or TRBD2 (5 bases each). The V gene lost 3 bases and the J gene lost 9 bases, with 15 bases spanning the gap. The germline V gene encodes CDR1 LNHDA and CDR2 SQIVND (reference sequence). The CDR3 consists of 14 residues. The CDR3 reads CASSMRGFGGEQFF. The DNA for the CDR3 is TGTGCCAGTAGTATGAGGGGCTTTGGGGGTGAGCAGTTCTTC.

The chain uses TRBV28 and TRBJ1-1; no firm D call. The germline V and J ends were trimmed by 7 bases and 0 bases, with 15 bases remaining between them. This CDR3 is built from 15 residues. Germline V gene data show CDR1 as MDHEN and CDR2 as SYDVKM. CDR3 sequence: CASTETGRMNTEAFF. The DNA of the CDR3 is TGTGCCAGCACCGAAACCGGGCGGATGAACACTGAAGCTTTCTTT.

J is TRBJ2-3 and V is TRBV7-3, with 7 bases aligning to TRBD2. V lost 5 bases and J lost 2; bases outside the gene matches: 22. The CDR3 loop spans 20 amino acids. CDR1 and CDR2 from the germline V gene are SGHTA and FQGTGA. CDR3 amino acids: CASSQIGWQGGGSTTDTQYF. The CDR3 DNA sequence: TGTGCCAGCAGCCAAATTGGATGGCAGGGCGGGGGATCTACCACAGATACGCAGTATTTT.

The chain couples TRBV28 to TRBJ2-2; TRBD2 might be the D (7 bases). Germline V gives CDR1 MDHEN, CDR2 SYDVKM. Trimming took off 6 bases at V and 1 base at J, with 15 bases between the two ends. This CDR3 is 16 amino acids long. The CDR3 reads CASRYGGRRNTGELFF. Written as DNA, the CDR3 is TGTGCCAGCAGATACGGGGGGCGAAGGAACACCGGGGAGCTGTTTTTT.

This clone was detected only a few times. The J gene is TRBJ2-7, the V gene TRBV9; D unresolved. V was cut by 0 bases and J by 6 bases, with 1 base left in between. The V gene's germline CDR1 is SGDLS and CDR2 YYNGEE. The CDR3 runs 10 residues. CDR3: CASSVVEQYF. CDR3 coding DNA: TGTGCCAGCAGCGTAGTCGAGCAGTACTTC.

This clone was seen a handful of times. This chain connects TRBV6-5 to TRBJ1-1; D unclear. The CDR3 runs to 14 residues. Germline CDR1 and CDR2: MNHEY and SVGAGI. The V gene lost 6 bases and the J gene lost 2 bases, with 13 bases spanning the gap. The CDR3 bases are TGTGCCAGCAGCCTCACCCTGGGCAACACTGAAGCTTTCTTT. Protein product: CASSLTLGNTEAFF.

In its sample, this clone was seen a few times. The chain uses TRBV7-9 and TRBJ2-3, with TRBD2 matching over 10 bases. This CDR3 region has 18 residues. With 1 base clipped from V and 4 bases from J, the junction kept 11 bases outside the gene matches. Germline V lookup: CDR1 SEHNR, CDR2 FQNEAQ (reference sequence). CDR3 region: CASSLGAGGPILSDTQYF. The DNA of the CDR3 is TGTGCCAGCAGCTTAGGAGCGGGGGGGCCAATCCTTTCAGATACGCAGTATTTT.

There are a few counts of this clone. The chain couples TRBV18 to TRBJ1-5; perhaps TRBD1 as D (5 bases). CDR3 length equals 18 residues. The V and J ends lost 0 bases and 4 bases respectively, with 19 bases between them. CDR1 KGHSH and CDR2 LQKENI come from the germline V gene. CDR3 loop: CASSPPIVDGGPNQPQHF. The CDR3 DNA follows: TGTGCCAGCTCACCACCGATCGTGGACGGGGGTCCTAATCAGCCCCAGCATTTT.

The chain couples TRBV7-3 to TRBJ2-1; 8 bases match TRBD1. CDR1 is SGHTA, CDR2 FQGTGA, per germline. CDR3 length: 16 amino acids. With 1 base clipped from V and 7 bases from J, the junction kept 9 bases outside the gene matches. The CDR3 sequence: CASSLRARGTGNEQFF. CDR3 nucleotide sequence: TGTGCCAGCAGCTTAAGGGCGCGCGGGACAGGAAATGAGCAGTTCTTC.

V and J are TRBV27 and TRBJ2-3; 8 bases match TRBD2. V lost 6 bases, J lost 5 bases, and 10 bases stayed unmatched. The germline CDR1 and CDR2 sequences are MNHEY and SMNVEV (reference sequence). This CDR3 comprises 15 residues. CDR3 nucleotides: TGTGCCAGCAGCGGTGGAGCGGGGGTACGAGATACGCAGTATTTT. It yields the protein CASSGGAGVRDTQYF.

V gene TRBV6-1 combines with J gene TRBJ2-1; D is uncertain. Germline V CDR1 and CDR2: MNHNS, SASEGT. Deletions cut 6 bases from V and 8 bases from J, with 17 bases between. The CDR3 length is 14 residues. In DNA form, the CDR3 reads TGTGCCAGCAGGCCGACTGGAACCGGGTATGAGCAGTTCTTC. It is translated as CASRPTGTGYEQFF.

This sequence joins TRBV6-5 and TRBJ1-2; no clear D gene. Trimming removed 0 bases at V and 3 bases at J, with 11 bases between. Germline V gene sequence: CDR1 MNHEY, CDR2 SVGAGI. The CDR3 length is 15 residues. CDR3 DNA: TGTGCCAGCAGTTACTCGTCTGCTGGATACTATGGCTACACCTTC. Protein: CASSYSSAGYYGYTF.

This sequence joins TRBV10-3 and TRBJ1-5; TRBD1 agrees at 7 bases. The CDR3 length is 15 residues. From germline, CDR1 is ENHRY and CDR2 SYGVKD. Trimming removed 4 bases from V and 0 bases from J; junction bases left unmatched: 3. CDR3 amino acids: CAISVTGDSNQPQHF. The CDR3 nucleotides are TGTGCCATCAGTGTCACAGGGGATAGCAATCAGCCCCAGCATTTT.

V usage is TRBV9 and J usage is TRBJ2-3, with D possibly matching TRBD2 (5 bases). CDR1 and CDR2 (germline): SGDLS, YYNGEE. The CDR3 runs 13 residues. Trimming left V 2 bases short and J 11 bases short, with 15 bases between. CDR3 in DNA: TGTGCCAGCAGCGTCCTCGGCGGGCGATTGCAGTATTTT. This translates into CASSVLGGRLQYF.

The chain couples TRBV28 to TRBJ2-7; 8 nucleotides agree with TRBD1. Germline V gene lookup returns CDR1 MDHEN and CDR2 SYDVKM. There are 12 residues in the CDR3. Trimming removed 3 bases from V and 7 bases from J; junction bases left unmatched: 2. Written as DNA, the CDR3 is TGTGCCAGCAGTTTGGACAGGGCAGAGCAGTACTTC. Protein sequence: CASSLDRAEQYF.